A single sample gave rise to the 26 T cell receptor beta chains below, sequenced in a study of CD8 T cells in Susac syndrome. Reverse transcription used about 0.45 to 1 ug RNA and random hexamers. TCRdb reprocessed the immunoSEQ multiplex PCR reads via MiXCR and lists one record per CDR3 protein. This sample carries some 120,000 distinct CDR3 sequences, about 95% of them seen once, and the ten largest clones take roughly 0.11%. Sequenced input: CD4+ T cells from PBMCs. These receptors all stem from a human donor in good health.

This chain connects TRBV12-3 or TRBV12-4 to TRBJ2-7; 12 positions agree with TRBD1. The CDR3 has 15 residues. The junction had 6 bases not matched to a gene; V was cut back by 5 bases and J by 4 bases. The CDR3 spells CASSRWGQGAYEQYF. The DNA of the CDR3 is TGTGCCAGCAGTCGCTGGGGACAGGGGGCGTACGAGCAGTACTTC.

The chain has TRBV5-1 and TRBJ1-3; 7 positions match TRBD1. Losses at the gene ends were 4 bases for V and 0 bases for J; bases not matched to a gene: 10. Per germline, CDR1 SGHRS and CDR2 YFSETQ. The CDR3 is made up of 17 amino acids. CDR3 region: CASSLTGTDSSGNTIYF. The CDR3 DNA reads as TGCGCCAGCAGCCTGACGGGGACAGACTCCTCTGGAAACACCATATATTTT. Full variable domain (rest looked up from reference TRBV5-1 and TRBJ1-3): KAGVTQTPRYLIKTRGQQVTLSCSPISGHRSVSWYQQTPGQGLQFLFEYFSETQRNKGNFPGRFSGRQFSNSRSEMNVSTLELGDSALYLCASSLTGTDSSGNTIYFGEGSWLTVV.

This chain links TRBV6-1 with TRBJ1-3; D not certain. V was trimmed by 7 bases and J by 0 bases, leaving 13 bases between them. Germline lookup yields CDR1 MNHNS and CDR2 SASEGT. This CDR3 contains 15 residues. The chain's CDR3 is CASTEYGISGNTIYF. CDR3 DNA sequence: TGTGCCAGCACCGAGTACGGAATCTCTGGAAACACCATATATTTT.

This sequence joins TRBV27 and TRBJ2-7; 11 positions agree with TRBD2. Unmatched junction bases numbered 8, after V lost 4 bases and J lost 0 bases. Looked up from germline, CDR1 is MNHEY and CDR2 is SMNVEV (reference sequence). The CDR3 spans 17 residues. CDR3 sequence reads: CASSSRTSGFSSYEQYF. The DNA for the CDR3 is TGTGCCAGCAGTTCCCGGACTAGCGGGTTCTCCTCCTACGAGCAGTACTTC.

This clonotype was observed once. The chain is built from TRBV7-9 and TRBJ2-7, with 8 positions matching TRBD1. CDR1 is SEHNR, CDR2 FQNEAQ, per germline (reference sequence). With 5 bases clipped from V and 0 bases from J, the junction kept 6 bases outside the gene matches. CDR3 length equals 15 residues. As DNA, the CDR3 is TGTGCCAGCAGCCCCAACAGGGGGGCCTCCTACGAGCAGTACTTC. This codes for CASSPNRGASYEQYF.

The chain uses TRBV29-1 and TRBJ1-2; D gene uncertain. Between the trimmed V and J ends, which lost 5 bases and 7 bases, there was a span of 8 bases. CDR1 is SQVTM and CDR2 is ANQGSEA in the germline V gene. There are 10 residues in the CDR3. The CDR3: CSVNDFGYTF. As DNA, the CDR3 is TGCAGCGTTAACGATTTTGGCTACACCTTC. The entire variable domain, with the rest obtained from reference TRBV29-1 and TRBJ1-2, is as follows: SAVISQKPSRDICQRGTSLTIQCQVDSQVTMMFWYRQQPGQSLTLIATANQGSEATYESGFVIDKFPISRPNLTFSTLTVSNMSPEDSSIYLCSVNDFGYTFGSGTRLTVV.

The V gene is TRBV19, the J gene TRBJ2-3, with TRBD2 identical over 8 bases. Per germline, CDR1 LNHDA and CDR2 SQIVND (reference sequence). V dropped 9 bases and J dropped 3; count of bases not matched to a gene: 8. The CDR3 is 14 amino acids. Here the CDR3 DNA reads TGTGCCAGCGGCGGGGGGCGCCGGACAGATACGCAGTATTTT. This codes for CASGGGRRTDTQYF.

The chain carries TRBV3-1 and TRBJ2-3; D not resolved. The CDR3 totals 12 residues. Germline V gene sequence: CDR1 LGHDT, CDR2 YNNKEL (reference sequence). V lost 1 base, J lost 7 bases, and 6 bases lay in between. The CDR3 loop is CASSQGRNTQYF. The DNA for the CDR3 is TGTGCCAGCAGCCAAGGTCGAAATACGCAGTATTTT.

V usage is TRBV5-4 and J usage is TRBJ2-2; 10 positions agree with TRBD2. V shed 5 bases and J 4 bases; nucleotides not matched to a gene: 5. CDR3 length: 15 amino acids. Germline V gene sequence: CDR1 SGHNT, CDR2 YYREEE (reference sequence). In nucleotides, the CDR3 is TGTGCCAGCAGTTTAGCGGGAGGAATCACCGGGGAGCTGTTTTTT. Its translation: CASSLAGGITGELFF.

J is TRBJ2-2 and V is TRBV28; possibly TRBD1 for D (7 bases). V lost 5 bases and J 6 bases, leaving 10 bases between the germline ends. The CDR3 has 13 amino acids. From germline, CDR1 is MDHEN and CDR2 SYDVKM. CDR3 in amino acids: CASSPRGAGELFF. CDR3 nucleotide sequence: TGTGCCAGCAGTCCCAGGGGGGCCGGGGAGCTGTTTTTT.

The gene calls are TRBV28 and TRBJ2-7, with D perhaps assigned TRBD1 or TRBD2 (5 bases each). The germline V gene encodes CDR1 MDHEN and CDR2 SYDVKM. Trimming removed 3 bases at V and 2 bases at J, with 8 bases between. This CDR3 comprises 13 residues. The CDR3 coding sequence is TGTGCCAGCAGTTTGGGACGCCCCTACGAGCAGTACTTC. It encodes CASSLGRPYEQYF.

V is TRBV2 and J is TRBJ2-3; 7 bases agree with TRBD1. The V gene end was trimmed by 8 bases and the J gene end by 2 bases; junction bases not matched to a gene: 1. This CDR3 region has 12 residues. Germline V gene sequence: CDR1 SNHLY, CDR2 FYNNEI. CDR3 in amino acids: CASGQDTDTQYF. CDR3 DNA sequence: TGTGCCAGCGGACAGGACACAGATACGCAGTATTTT.

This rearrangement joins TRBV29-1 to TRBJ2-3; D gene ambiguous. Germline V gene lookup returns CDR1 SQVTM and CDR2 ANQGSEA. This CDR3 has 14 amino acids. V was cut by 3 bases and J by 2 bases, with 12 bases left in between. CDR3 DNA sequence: TGCAGCGTTGAGACCGCACCCAACACAGATACGCAGTATTTT. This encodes CSVETAPNTDTQYF.

CDR3 sequence (DNA): TGTGCCAGCAGCCCCAGGGCGGGAGAGCAGTTCTTC. It codes for CASSPRAGEQFF. The J gene is TRBJ2-1, the V gene TRBV3-1; weak D call: TRBD2 (6 bases). CDR3 length equals 12 residues. V was trimmed by 4 bases and J by 10 bases, leaving 11 bases between them. Per germline, CDR1 LGHDT and CDR2 YNNKEL (reference sequence).

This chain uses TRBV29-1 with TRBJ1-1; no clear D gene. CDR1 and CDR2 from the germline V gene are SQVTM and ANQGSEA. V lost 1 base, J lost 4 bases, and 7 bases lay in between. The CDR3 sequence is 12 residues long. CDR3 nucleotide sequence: TGCAGCGTTGAAGGGGCGGTCACTGAAGCTTTCTTT. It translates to CSVEGAVTEAFF.

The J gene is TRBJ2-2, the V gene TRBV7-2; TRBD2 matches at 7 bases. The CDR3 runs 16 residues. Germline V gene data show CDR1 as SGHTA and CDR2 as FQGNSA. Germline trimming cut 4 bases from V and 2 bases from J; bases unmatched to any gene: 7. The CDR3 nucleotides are TGTGCCAGCAGCTCTGCCGGCGGGAGAAACACCGGGGAGCTGTTTTTT. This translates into CASSSAGGRNTGELFF.

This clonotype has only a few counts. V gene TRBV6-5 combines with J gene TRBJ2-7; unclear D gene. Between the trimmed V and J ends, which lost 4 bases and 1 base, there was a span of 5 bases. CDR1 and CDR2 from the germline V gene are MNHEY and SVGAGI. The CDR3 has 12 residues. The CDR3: CASSSRSYEQYF. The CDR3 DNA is TGTGCCAGCAGTTCTCGGTCCTACGAGCAGTACTTC.

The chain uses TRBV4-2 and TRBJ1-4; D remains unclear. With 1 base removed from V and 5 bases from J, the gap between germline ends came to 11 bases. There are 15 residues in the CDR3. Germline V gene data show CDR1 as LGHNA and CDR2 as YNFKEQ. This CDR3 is CASSQVRGSNEKLFF. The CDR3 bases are TGTGCCAGCAGCCAAGTTCGTGGATCGAATGAAAAACTGTTTTTT.

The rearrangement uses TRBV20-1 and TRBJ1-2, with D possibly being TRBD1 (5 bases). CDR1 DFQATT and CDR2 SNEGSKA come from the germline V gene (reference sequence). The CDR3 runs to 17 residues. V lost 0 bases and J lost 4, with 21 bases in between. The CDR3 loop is CSARDWGGFQGTYGYTF. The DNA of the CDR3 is TGCAGTGCTAGAGATTGGGGAGGGTTTCAGGGCACCTATGGCTACACCTTC.

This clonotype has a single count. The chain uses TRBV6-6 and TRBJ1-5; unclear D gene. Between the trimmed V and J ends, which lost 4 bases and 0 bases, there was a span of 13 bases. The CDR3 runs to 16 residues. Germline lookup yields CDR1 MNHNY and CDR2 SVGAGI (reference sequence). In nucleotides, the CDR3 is TGTGCCAGCAGTTCCCGGCTGCCAGTTAGCAATCAGCCCCAGCATTTT. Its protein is CASSSRLPVSNQPQHF.

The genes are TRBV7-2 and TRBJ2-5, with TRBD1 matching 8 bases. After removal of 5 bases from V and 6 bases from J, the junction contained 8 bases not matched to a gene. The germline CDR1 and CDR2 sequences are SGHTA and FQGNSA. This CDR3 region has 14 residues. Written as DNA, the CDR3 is TGTGCCAGCAGCATAGGACAGGGCGGAAAGACCCAGTACTTC. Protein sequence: CASSIGQGGKTQYF.

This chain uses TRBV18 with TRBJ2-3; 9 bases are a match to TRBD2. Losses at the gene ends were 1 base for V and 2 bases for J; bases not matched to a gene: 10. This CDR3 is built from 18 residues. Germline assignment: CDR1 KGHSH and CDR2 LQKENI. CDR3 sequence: CASSPLPIAGENTDTQYF. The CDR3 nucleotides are TGTGCCAGCTCACCACTACCGATAGCGGGAGAAAACACAGATACGCAGTATTTT.

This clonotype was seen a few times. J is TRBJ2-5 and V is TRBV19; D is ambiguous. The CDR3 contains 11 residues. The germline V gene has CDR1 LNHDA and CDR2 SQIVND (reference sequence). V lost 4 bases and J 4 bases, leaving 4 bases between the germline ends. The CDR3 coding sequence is TGTGCCAGTAGTACGCGAGAGACCCAGTACTTC. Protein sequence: CASSTRETQYF. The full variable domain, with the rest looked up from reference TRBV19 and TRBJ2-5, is DGGITQSPKYLFRKEGQNVTLSCEQNLNHDAMYWYRQDPGQGLRLIYYSQIVNDFQKGDIAEGYSVSREKKESFPLTVTSAQKNPTAFYLCASSTRETQYFGPGTRLLVL.

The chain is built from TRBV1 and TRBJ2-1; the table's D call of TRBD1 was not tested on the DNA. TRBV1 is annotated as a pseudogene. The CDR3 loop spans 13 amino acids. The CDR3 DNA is TGCACCAGCAGCCAACCCCTAACCAATGAGCAGTTCTTC. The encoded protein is CTSSQPLTNEQFF.

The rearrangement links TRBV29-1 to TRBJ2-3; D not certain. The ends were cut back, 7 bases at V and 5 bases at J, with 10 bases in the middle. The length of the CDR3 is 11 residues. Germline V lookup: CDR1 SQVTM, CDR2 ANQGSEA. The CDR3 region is CSGATVDTQYF. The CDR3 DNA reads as TGCAGCGGCGCTACGGTAGATACGCAGTATTTT.

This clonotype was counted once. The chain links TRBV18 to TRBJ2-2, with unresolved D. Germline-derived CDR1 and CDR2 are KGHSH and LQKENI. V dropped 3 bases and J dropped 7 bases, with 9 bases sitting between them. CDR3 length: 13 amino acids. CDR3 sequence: CASSPWLSGELFF. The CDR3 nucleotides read TGTGCCAGCTCACCCTGGCTGAGCGGGGAGCTGTTTTTT.